This T cell receptor (beta chain) was identified in a study of T cells in Graves' hyperthyroidism and ophthalmopathy. Amplification of TCR beta CDR3 regions used RNA as the template. Initially, a first-round RT-PCR of the TCR CDR3 employed the HTBI primer set. MiXCR, run by TCRdb on the multiplex PCR reads, gives a single entry per CDR3 protein. The table shows under 350,000 distinct CDR3 sequences, with about a sixth occurring only once. The germline V gene encodes CDR1 DFQATT and CDR2 SNEGSKA (reference sequence). The V end lost 3 bases, the J end lost 0 bases, and 15 bases lay between the germline ends. The CDR3 runs 16 residues. At least 3 on the Clinical Activity Score was recorded for ophthalmopathy patients, who also had NOSPECS grade at least 4 and duration under 3 months. Lactation, pregnancy, other autoimmune disease or uncontrolled infection excluded patients.

What was sequenced was blood. The receptor was derived from a woman aged 55-69 years with Graves' ophthalmopathy. The J gene is TRBJ1-3, the V gene TRBV20-1; no definite D call. The CDR3 DNA reads as TGCAGTGCTAGGTTCTCAGGACTTGGCTCTGGAAACACCATATATTTT. It specifies CSARFSGLGSGNTIYF.